This T cell receptor (beta chain) is drawn from a study of blood T cell repertoires in COVID-19. Study as a whole: T cells, B-cell-depleted T cells, or PBMCs provided the cDNA or gDNA that served as material.

As handled by the study authors: Scientists estimated how many nucleated cells there were by amplifying reference gene primers. The table came from immunoSEQ multiplex PCR; TCRdb's copy has only in-frame clones and leaves some out. V, J and clone size derive from that table, while D and trimming were established from the DNA sequence. The profile shows roughly 17,000 clones, about 81% of them singletons. Germline V CDR1 and CDR2: SGHDN, FVKESK. The CDR3 consists of 14 residues. Unmatched junction bases numbered 3, after V lost 4 bases and J lost 4 bases. This clonotype was sampled from a man aged 60-69 years with acute or convalescent COVID-19. The chain carries TRBV14 and TRBJ2-7, with 11 bases identical to TRBD1. The material sequenced was peripheral blood. This CDR3 reads CASSLGQGAYEQYF. As DNA, the CDR3 is TGTGCCAGCAGCCTAGGACAGGGGGCATACGAGCAGTACTTC.